This is a list of T cell receptor beta chains from one sample in a study of T-cell reconstitution after alpha-beta-depleted transplantation in children. Each CDR3 protein gets one entry after TCRdb re-called the PCR reads with MiXCR. In the table there are 450,000 to 600,000 distinct CDR3 sequences, 10% to 13% of which are singletons. The sample in question was PBMCs, obtained before TCRalphabeta/CD19-depleted stem cell transplant. These receptors were taken from a child younger than 10 with inherited bone marrow failure, due to receive a stem cell transplant. Each CDR3 is given with its conserved first and last residue. A D gene is named only where the DNA matches it firmly. A clone size is listed for some rows: how often the clone was seen (once, few, many), or a class if it is expanded.

v_call: TRBV28
clone_size: many
j_call: TRBJ2-3
d_call: TRBD2
cdr3_aa: CASLFNTVTGGFTDTQYF
cdr3_nt: TGTGCCAGCTTATTTAATACGGTGACGGGAGGCTTTACAGATACGCAGTATTTT

v_call: TRBV7-2
clone_size: NA
j_call: TRBJ2-7
d_call: TRBD2
cdr3_aa: CASSPGASGNSYEQYF
cdr3_nt: TGTGCCAGCAGCCCCGGGGCTAGCGGGAACTCCTACGAGCAGTACTTC

v_call: TRBV28
clone_size: many
j_call: TRBJ2-7
d_call: TRBD2
cdr3_aa: CASSLGTTAWGYEQYF
cdr3_nt: TGTGCCAGCAGCCTTGGGACTACAGCTTGGGGCTACGAGCAGTACTTC

v_call: TRBV5-1
clone_size: many
j_call: TRBJ2-2
d_call: NA
cdr3_aa: CASSWYRAGELFF
cdr3_nt: TGCGCCAGCAGCTGGTACCGGGCCGGGGAGCTGTTTTTT

v_call: TRBV10-3
clone_size: NA
j_call: TRBJ2-1
d_call: NA
cdr3_aa: CAISRDFASSYNEQFF
cdr3_nt: TGTGCCATCAGTCGGGACTTCGCGAGCTCCTACAATGAGCAGTTCTTC

v_call: TRBV6-1
clone_size: many
j_call: TRBJ1-5
d_call: NA
cdr3_aa: CASSGLGGNQPQHF
cdr3_nt: TGTGCCAGCAGTGGGCTCGGAGGCAATCAGCCCCAGCATTTT

v_call: TRBV4-3
clone_size: many
j_call: TRBJ1-1
d_call: NA
cdr3_aa: CASSHYPGGPEAFF
cdr3_nt: TGCGCCAGCAGCCATTACCCTGGGGGCCCTGAAGCTTTCTTT

v_call: TRBV12-3/TRBV12-4
clone_size: NA
j_call: TRBJ2-5
d_call: NA
cdr3_aa: CASSFGGKETQYF
cdr3_nt: TGTGCCAGCAGTTTCGGAGGGAAAGAGACCCAGTACTTC

v_call: TRBV20-1
clone_size: NA
j_call: TRBJ2-7
d_call: NA
cdr3_aa: CSARAYGRSSYEQYF
cdr3_nt: TGCAGTGCTAGAGCCTACGGTCGAAGCTCCTACGAGCAGTACTTC

v_call: TRBV20-1
clone_size: many
j_call: TRBJ2-5
d_call: NA
cdr3_aa: CSARFLQSVILTQYF
cdr3_nt: TGCAGTGCTAGGTTTCTCCAGTCTGTCATCTTGACCCAGTACTTC

v_call: TRBV6-1
clone_size: few
j_call: TRBJ1-4
d_call: TRBD1
cdr3_aa: CASRSGTGAEKLFF
cdr3_nt: TGTGCCAGCAGATCGGGGACAGGGGCCGAAAAACTGTTTTTT

v_call: TRBV7-9
clone_size: few
j_call: TRBJ2-7
d_call: NA
cdr3_aa: CASSRDVLWSYEQYF
cdr3_nt: TGTGCCAGCAGCCGGGACGTACTTTGGTCCTACGAGCAGTACTTC

v_call: TRBV20-1
clone_size: few
j_call: TRBJ2-1
d_call: TRBD2
cdr3_aa: CSARDVGEGIWEQFF
cdr3_nt: TGCAGTGCTAGAGATGTGGGGGAGGGTATTTGGGAGCAGTTCTTC